Below are 23 T cell receptor beta chains sequenced from a single sample in a study of cytomegalovirus exposure and HLA in healthy donors (TCRdb year 2017). The protocol used for the library was the immunoSEQ multiplex PCR assay. A mixture of 60 forward primers for TCR Vbeta segments and 13 reverse primers for TCR Jbeta segments was used in the multiplex PCR. TCRdb stores this immuneACCESS table with in-frame sequences only. Part of the clones is absent; in the studies checked, under half of the shortfall reflects unresolved V genes, and no reason is known for the rest. The sample profile shows 85,000 to 100,000 clones; over 70% of them were found once. Together, the top ten hold roughly 6.6% of the sample. Sequencing used PBMCs. The receptors shown here come from a middle-aged man in good health and CMV-seropositive.

This clone was observed a single time. This chain uses TRBV18 with TRBJ2-5; D possibly corresponds to TRBD2 (5 bases). The CDR3 has 15 amino acids. Germline loops: CDR1 KGHSH, CDR2 LQKENI. Trimming left V 0 bases short and J 0 bases short, with 8 bases between. The DNA for the CDR3 is TGTGCCAGCTCACCACCGGGCGGGTACCAAGAGACCCAGTACTTC. Translation gives CASSPPGGYQETQYF.

This chain connects TRBV6-5 to TRBJ1-5, with 9 bases lining up with TRBD1. CDR3 length: 14 amino acids. The V gene's germline CDR1 is MNHEY and CDR2 SVGAGI. Unmatched junction bases numbered 6, after V lost 5 bases and J lost 7 bases. The CDR3 DNA reads as TGTGCCAGCAGTCTGGGACAGGGAAGCCAGCCCCAGCATTTT. Translated, it gives CASSLGQGSQPQHF.

This clone is a singleton in its sample. At one end, the junction sequence differs from germline, possibly due to a read error. V usage is TRBV19 and J usage is TRBJ1-1, with a possible D match to TRBD1 (6 bases). Germline assignment: CDR1 LNHDA and CDR2 SQIVND (reference sequence). This CDR3 is built from 14 residues. The CDR3 reads CASTKNRDGPPNIF. CDR3 DNA: TGTGCCAGTACCAAAAACAGGGACGGTCCCCCGAACATCTTT.

This chain links TRBV19 with TRBJ1-5, with 7 nucleotides matching TRBD1. CDR3 length: 14 amino acids. V lost 7 bases, J lost 9 bases, and 12 bases stayed unmatched. Looked up from germline, CDR1 is LNHDA and CDR2 is SQIVND (reference sequence). This CDR3 reads CASNAGQHVRPQHF. The CDR3 bases are TGTGCCAGTAATGCGGGACAGCATGTGCGGCCCCAGCATTTT.

The gene calls are TRBV19 and TRBJ1-5; D is possibly TRBD1 (6 bases). The germline CDR1 and CDR2 sequences are LNHDA and SQIVND (reference sequence). Trimming stripped 7 bases from V and 1 base from J, with 11 bases between. The CDR3 is made up of 14 amino acids. Written as DNA, the CDR3 is TGTGCCAGTACCCCCCAGGGGAGCAATCAGCCCCAGCATTTT. Amino acids: CASTPQGSNQPQHF.

A word on this clone: Relative to the germline gene, one junction end is altered; a read error may explain this. The chain recombines TRBV7-9 with TRBJ2-5, with 13 positions matching TRBD2. CDR1 SEHNR and CDR2 FQNEAQ come from the germline V gene (reference sequence). This CDR3 is 16 amino acids long. CDR3 sequence (DNA): TGTTCCAGCAGCTCGATGGGACTAGCGGGGCAAGAGACCCAGTACTTC. Residues: CSSSSMGLAGQETQYF.

The CDR3 coding sequence is TGCGCCAGCAGCGGGTCAGCGGGGGCCCAAGAGCAGTACTTC. Its translation: CASSGSAGAQEQYF. The chain recombines TRBV5-1 with TRBJ2-5, with TRBD2 identical over 8 bases. Germline CDR1 SGHRS, CDR2 YFSETQ. CDR3 length equals 14 residues. V was pared by 4 bases and J by 11 bases, with 13 bases of the junction left unmatched.

The chain uses TRBV2 and TRBJ2-5, with unresolved D. This CDR3 spans 11 amino acids. Germline CDR1 is SNHLY and CDR2 is FYNNEI. V was trimmed by 4 bases and J by 3 bases, leaving 3 bases between them. DNA of the CDR3: TGTGCCAGCAGTGTTAAAGAGACCCAGTACTTC. As protein: CASSVKETQYF.

The V and J genes are TRBV7-9 and TRBJ1-3; 7 bases map to TRBD1. V trimming: 8 bases; J trimming: 2 bases; junction bases outside the gene matches: 3. The length of the CDR3 is 13 residues. The V gene's germline CDR1 is SEHNR and CDR2 FQNEAQ (reference sequence). The CDR3, as DNA: TGTGCCAGCGACACAGGGGCTGGAAACACCATATATTTT. Translation: CASDTGAGNTIYF.

V is TRBV9 and J is TRBJ2-5; TRBD2 matches 12 bases. Germline assignment: CDR1 SGDLS and CDR2 YYNGEE. There are 16 residues in the CDR3. The junction had 8 bases not matched to a gene; V was cut back by 3 bases and J by 5 bases. In DNA form, the CDR3 reads TGTGCCAGCAGCGGAGGGACTAGCGGGCCCCGGGAGACCCAGTACTTC. Amino acid sequence: CASSGGTSGPRETQYF.

The J gene is TRBJ1-2, the V gene TRBV19; tentative D call: TRBD1 (6 bases). CDR3 length equals 15 residues. CDR1 and CDR2 (germline): LNHDA, SQIVND (reference sequence). Trimming removed 1 base at V and 5 bases at J, with 14 bases between. CDR3 DNA sequence: TGTGCCAGTAGTATAGGCTCGCAGGGGCCATATGGCTACACCTTC. As protein: CASSIGSQGPYGYTF.

This clone was detected a few times. The V call is TRBV5-5, the J call TRBJ1-3, with unresolved D. The V gene lost 0 bases and the J gene lost 3 bases, with 10 bases spanning the gap. The CDR3 has 15 amino acids. Germline CDR1 reads SGHKS; CDR2 reads YYEKEE (reference sequence). This CDR3 is CASSLARDHGNTIYF. CDR3 DNA: TGTGCCAGCAGCTTGGCGAGGGATCATGGAAACACCATATATTTT.

This clone was counted only a few times. The chain links TRBV6-1 to TRBJ1-2; 7 bases align to TRBD1. Germline CDR1 reads MNHNS; CDR2 reads SASEGT. V dropped 3 bases and J dropped 8; count of bases not matched to a gene: 12. The CDR3 has 15 residues. The CDR3 protein is CASSDGDSSLGGYTF. CDR3 bases: TGTGCCAGCAGTGACGGGGACAGCTCCTTAGGGGGCTACACCTTC.

The chain combines TRBV18 with TRBJ2-5, with no clear D. Germline CDR1 is KGHSH and CDR2 is LQKENI. CDR3 length: 12 residues. The V and J ends lost 3 bases and 1 base respectively, with 3 bases between them. The CDR3: CASSPRQETQYF. The CDR3 DNA is TGTGCCAGCTCACCGCGCCAAGAGACCCAGTACTTC. The whole variable domain, remainder taken from reference TRBV18 and TRBJ2-5, is NAGVMQNPRHLVRRRGQEARLRCSPMKGHSHVYWYRQLPEEGLKFMVYLQKENIIDESGMPKERFSAEFPKEGPSILRIQQVVRGDSAAYFCASSPRQETQYFGPGTRLLVL.

V usage is TRBV6-1 and J usage is TRBJ2-5; 16 nucleotides align to TRBD2. With 3 bases clipped from V and 4 bases from J, the junction kept 8 bases outside the gene matches. The CDR3 sequence is 18 residues long. From germline, CDR1 is MNHNS and CDR2 SASEGT. This CDR3 reads CASSEGPGLAGGRETQYF. The CDR3 DNA reads TGTGCCAGCAGTGAGGGACCGGGACTAGCGGGGGGGCGAGAGACCCAGTACTTC.

The rearrangement links TRBV11-2 to TRBJ2-1; 7 positions agree with TRBD1. Trimming took 4 bases from V and 2 from J; bases not matched to a gene: 5. The CDR3 has 15 amino acids. Germline loops: CDR1 SGHAT, CDR2 FQNNGV. In nucleotides, the CDR3 is TGTGCCAGCAGCTGGTCCAGGGGGACCTACAATGAGCAGTTCTTC. It translates to CASSWSRGTYNEQFF.

This sequence joins TRBV15 and TRBJ2-5, with D perhaps TRBD1 (6 bases). CDR1 and CDR2 (germline): LNHNV, YYDKDF (reference sequence). CDR3 size: 12 residues. Between the trimmed V and J ends, which lost 5 bases and 2 bases, there was a span of 6 bases. The CDR3 loop is CATSDRQETQYF. As DNA, the CDR3 is TGTGCCACCAGCGACAGGCAAGAGACCCAGTACTTC.

This chain connects TRBV6-5 to TRBJ1-1, with 7 bases aligning to TRBD1. V shed 2 bases, J shed 3 bases, and the junction held 6 bases outside the gene matches. Germline V gene sequence: CDR1 MNHEY, CDR2 SVGAGI. The CDR3 contains 15 residues. The chain's CDR3 is CASSYGEQGYTEAFF. CDR3 in DNA: TGTGCCAGCAGTTACGGGGAACAGGGGTACACTGAAGCTTTCTTT.

This clone occurred a few times. The chain carries TRBV7-2 and TRBJ2-2; 8 nucleotides match TRBD1. J was trimmed by 4 bases and V by 4 bases; bases with no gene match: 14. Germline V gene lookup returns CDR1 SGHTA and CDR2 FQGNSA. The CDR3 spans 18 residues. Written as DNA, the CDR3 is TGTGCCAGCAGCTCCTTCTCCCTCAGCAGGGGGCGCACCGGGGAGCTGTTTTTT. Translating gives CASSSFSLSRGRTGELFF.

J is TRBJ2-3 and V is TRBV7-2, with D unresolved. Per germline, CDR1 SGHTA and CDR2 FQGNSA. This CDR3 comprises 13 residues. Trimming shortened V by 8 bases and J by 0 bases, and 9 bases separated the two germline ends. CDR3 sequence: CASHPRSTDTQYF. In nucleotides, the CDR3 is TGTGCCAGCCACCCTCGGAGCACAGATACGCAGTATTTT.

This clone was counted once. The genes are TRBV29-1 and TRBJ1-1, with 7 bases identical to TRBD1. The germline V gene encodes CDR1 SQVTM and CDR2 ANQGSEA. The V and J ends lost 1 base and 2 bases, in that order; junction bases with no gene match: 4. CDR3 length equals 14 residues. The CDR3 sequence is CSVEARQGNTEAFF. The CDR3 DNA reads as TGCAGCGTTGAAGCAAGACAGGGAAACACTGAAGCTTTCTTT.

The chain is built from TRBV19 and TRBJ2-2; D is undetermined. The CDR3 is 13 amino acids. Germline V gene data show CDR1 as LNHDA and CDR2 as SQIVND (reference sequence). V gave up 8 bases and J gave up 0 bases, with 7 bases separating them. For the CDR3, the DNA is TGTGCCAGTTGCCAGTCGAACACCGGGGAGCTGTTTTTT. Its protein product is CASCQSNTGELFF.

The chain carries TRBV9 and TRBJ1-3; TRBD1 is a possible D gene (6 bases). The V end lost 3 bases, the J end lost 8 bases, and 15 bases lay between the germline ends. This CDR3 is 14 amino acids long. The V gene's germline CDR1 is SGDLS and CDR2 YYNGEE. The CDR3 reads CASSERTVLDTIYF. Here the CDR3 DNA reads TGTGCCAGCAGCGAGCGGACAGTGTTAGACACCATATATTTT.